The 9 T cell receptor beta chains listed next were all sequenced from one sample in a study of response to subunit inactivated influenza vaccine. Each CDR3 protein is one row after TCRdb ran MiXCR on the RT-PCR reads. The data contain 150,000 to 200,000 distinct CDR3 sequences, roughly 12% of them seen just once; the ten biggest clones take up 25% to 30%. The data also belong to a second study, concerning T cells expressing NK-cell markers. That report notes: The TCR beta cDNA came from 5'RACE template switching with UMIs.

The sequencing used CD8+ T cells sorted from PBMCs, collected about 11 days after vaccination. The receptors here all came from a man in his fifties who received an inactivated influenza vaccine.

This chain connects TRBV20-1 to TRBJ2-7; 12 bases fit TRBD2. Germline-derived CDR1 and CDR2 are DFQATT and SNEGSKA (reference sequence). The CDR3 covers 14 residues. V trimming: 5 bases; J trimming: 4 bases; junction bases outside the gene matches: 6. The CDR3: CSADPGLAGYEQYF. In DNA, the CDR3 is TGCAGTGCTGACCCGGGACTAGCGGGTTACGAGCAGTACTTC.

The chain carries TRBV24-1 and TRBJ2-3; D is possibly TRBD1 (5 bases). CDR1 and CDR2 (germline): KGHDR, SFDVKD. The length of the CDR3 is 15 residues. V was clipped by 2 bases and J by 1 base, with 9 bases between them. CDR3 loop: CATSDWWGGTDTQYF. The CDR3 DNA is TGTGCCACCAGTGATTGGTGGGGCGGCACAGATACGCAGTATTTT.

The chain uses TRBV24-1 and TRBJ2-1; possibly TRBD2 for D (6 bases). Germline loops: CDR1 KGHDR, CDR2 SFDVKD. CDR3 length: 16 amino acids. Trimming removed 1 base at V and 4 bases at J, with 13 bases between. The CDR3 region has the DNA TGTGCCACCAGTGATTTCTTAGTGGAGGGTTACAATGAGCAGTTCTTC. This sequence encodes CATSDFLVEGYNEQFF.

This chain connects TRBV3-1 to TRBJ2-1, with 14 bases lining up with TRBD2. This CDR3 comprises 16 residues. CDR1 is LGHDT, CDR2 YNNKEL, per germline (reference sequence). The V gene end was trimmed by 2 bases and the J gene end by 8 bases; junction bases not matched to a gene: 5. CDR3 region: CASSQTGTSGSYEQFF. The CDR3 DNA is TGTGCCAGCAGCCAAACCGGGACTAGCGGGAGTTATGAGCAGTTCTTC.

This clonotype was counted ten times or more. The genes are TRBV7-9 and TRBJ2-1; a weak D match, TRBD2 (6 bases). Trimming shortened V by 8 bases and J by 3 bases, and 17 bases separated the two germline ends. Germline V gene data show CDR1 as SEHNR and CDR2 as FQNEAQ (reference sequence). This CDR3 comprises 15 residues. As DNA, the CDR3 is TGTGCCAGCTCGGGCCCGCGGGACCACTACAATGAGCAGTTCTTC. Its translation: CASSGPRDHYNEQFF.

There are many counts of this clonotype. V is TRBV7-9 and J is TRBJ1-2; TRBD1 might be the D (5 bases). V lost 0 bases, J lost 4 bases, and 12 bases lay in between. The germline gives CDR1 SEHNR, CDR2 FQNEAQ (reference sequence). This CDR3 is 15 amino acids long. DNA of the CDR3: TGTGCCAGCAGCTTAGCCCCCAGGGCGAGCTATGGCTACACCTTC. Encoded protein: CASSLAPRASYGYTF.

This clonotype was recorded at least ten times. The chain has TRBV7-8 and TRBJ2-1; D ambiguous. This CDR3 contains 15 residues. Germline-derived CDR1 and CDR2 are SGHVS and FQNEAQ. V lost 6 bases, J lost 4 bases, and 16 bases lay in between. CDR3 amino acids: CASSSVEVRYNEQFF. The CDR3 coding sequence is TGTGCCAGCAGTTCCGTAGAGGTGAGGTACAATGAGCAGTTCTTC.

The chain couples TRBV9 to TRBJ2-7; 12 nucleotides line up with TRBD2. J gave up 0 bases and V 4 bases, and 2 bases lay outside the gene matches. Germline V gives CDR1 SGDLS, CDR2 YYNGEE. This CDR3 spans 15 amino acids. CDR3: CASSRTSGNSYEQYF. The CDR3 region has the DNA TGTGCCAGCAGCCGGACTAGCGGGAACTCCTACGAGCAGTACTTC.

This clonotype was seen a few times. The J gene is TRBJ1-2, the V gene TRBV2; D ambiguous. Germline assignment: CDR1 SNHLY and CDR2 FYNNEI. The V end was cut by 4 bases, the J end by 2 bases, with 8 bases between. The CDR3 is 13 residues long. The CDR3 sequence: CASSANLNYGYTF. CDR3 nucleotide sequence: TGTGCCAGCAGTGCAAACTTAAACTATGGCTACACCTTC.